This TCR beta chain was sequenced for a study of blood T cell repertoires in COVID-19. Study overall: Acute and convalescent COVID-19 specimens originated in the United States, Italy and Spain.

Cohorts were assigned according to the clinical history that participants reported. Assay used: immunoSEQ multiplex PCR; TCRdb lists only in-frame clones, some missing. The sample lists about 310,000 clones, about 91% occurring once. V gave up 5 bases and J gave up 0 bases, with 13 bases separating them. CDR1 is SNHLY, CDR2 FYNNEI, per germline. The CDR3 is made up of 15 amino acids. The receptor was derived from a woman between 18 and 29 years old who had recovered from COVID-19. This sequence joins TRBV2 and TRBJ1-2; D may be TRBD1 (5 bases). The sequencing sample was made of PBMCs or T cells enriched from blood (not recorded which). CDR3 amino acids: CASSSRQTANYGYTF. The CDR3 DNA sequence: TGTGCCAGCAGTTCCAGACAGACCGCTAACTATGGCTACACCTTC.